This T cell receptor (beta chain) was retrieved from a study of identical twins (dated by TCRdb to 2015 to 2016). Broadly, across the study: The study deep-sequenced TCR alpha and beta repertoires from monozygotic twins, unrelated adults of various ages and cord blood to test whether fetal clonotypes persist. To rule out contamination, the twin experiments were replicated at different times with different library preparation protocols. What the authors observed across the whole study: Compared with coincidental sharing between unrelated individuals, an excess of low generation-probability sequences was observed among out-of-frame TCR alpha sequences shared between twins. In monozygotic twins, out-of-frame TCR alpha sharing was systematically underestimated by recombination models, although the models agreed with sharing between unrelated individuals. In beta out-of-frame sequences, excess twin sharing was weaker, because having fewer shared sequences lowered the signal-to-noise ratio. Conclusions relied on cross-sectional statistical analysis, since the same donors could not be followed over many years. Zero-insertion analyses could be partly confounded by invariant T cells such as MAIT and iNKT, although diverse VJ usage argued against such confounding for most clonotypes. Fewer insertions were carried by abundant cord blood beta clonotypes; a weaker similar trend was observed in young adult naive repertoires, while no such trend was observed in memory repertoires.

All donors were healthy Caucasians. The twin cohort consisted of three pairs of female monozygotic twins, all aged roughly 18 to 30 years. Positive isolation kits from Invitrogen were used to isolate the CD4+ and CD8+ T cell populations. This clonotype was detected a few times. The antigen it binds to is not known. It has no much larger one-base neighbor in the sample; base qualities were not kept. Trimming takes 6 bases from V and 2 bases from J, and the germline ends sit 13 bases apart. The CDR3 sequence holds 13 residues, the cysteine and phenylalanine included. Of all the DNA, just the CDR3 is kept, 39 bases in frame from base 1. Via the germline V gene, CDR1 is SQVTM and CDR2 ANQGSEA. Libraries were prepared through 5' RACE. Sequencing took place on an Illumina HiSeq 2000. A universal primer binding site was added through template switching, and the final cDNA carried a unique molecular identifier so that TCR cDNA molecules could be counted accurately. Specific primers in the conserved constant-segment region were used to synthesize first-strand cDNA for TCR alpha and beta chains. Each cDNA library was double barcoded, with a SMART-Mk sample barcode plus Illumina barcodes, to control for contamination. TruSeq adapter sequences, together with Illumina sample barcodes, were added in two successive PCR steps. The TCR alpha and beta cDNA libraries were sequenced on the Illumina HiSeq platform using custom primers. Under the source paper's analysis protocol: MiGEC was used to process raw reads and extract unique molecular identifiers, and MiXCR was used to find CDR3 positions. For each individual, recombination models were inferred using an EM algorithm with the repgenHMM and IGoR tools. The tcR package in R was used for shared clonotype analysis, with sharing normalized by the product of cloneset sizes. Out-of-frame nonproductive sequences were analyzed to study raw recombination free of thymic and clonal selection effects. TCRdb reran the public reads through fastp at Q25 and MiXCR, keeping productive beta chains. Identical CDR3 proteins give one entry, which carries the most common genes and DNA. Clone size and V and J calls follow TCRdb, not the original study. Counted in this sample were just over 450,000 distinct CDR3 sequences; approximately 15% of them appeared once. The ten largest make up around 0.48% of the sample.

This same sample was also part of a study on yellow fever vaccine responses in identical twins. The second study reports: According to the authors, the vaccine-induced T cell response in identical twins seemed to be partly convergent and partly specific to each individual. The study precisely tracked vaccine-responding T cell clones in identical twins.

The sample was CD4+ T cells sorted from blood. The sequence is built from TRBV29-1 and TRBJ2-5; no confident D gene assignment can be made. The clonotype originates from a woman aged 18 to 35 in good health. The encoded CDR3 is CSVSSWNQETQYF. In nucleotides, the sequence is TGCAGCGTCTCGAGCTGGAATCAAGAGACCCAGTACTTC.